This T cell receptor (beta chain) was captured in a study of vaccination and CD4 T cells after COVID-19. Study as a whole: The convalescents were made up of six males and four females, two of whom were Hispanic. Points from the study as a whole: For SARS-CoV-2-reactive clonotypes, the median went from 21 to 38, a nonsignificant increase.

This clonotype has just a few counts. What it binds is not known. V shed 3 bases, J shed 4 bases, and the junction held 6 bases outside the gene matches. This CDR3 is built from 16 residues. The germline V gene encodes CDR1 LNHNV and CDR2 YYDKDF (reference sequence). Treatment in this sample: approximately 9-day PBMC culture with coronavirus spike peptide pools or control peptides (ViraFEST assay). It was with about 9.5 IU/ml IL-2 and approximately 10 ug/ml peptide pools that roughly 2 million PBMCs per well were cultured. Sequencing of DNA taken from cultured CD4+ T cells relied on the Oncomine TCR Beta short-read assay. CD4+ T cells were cultured, and genomic DNA was extracted from them. Each CDR3 protein is one row after TCRdb ran MiXCR on the PCR reads. The repertoire holds 15,000 or so distinct CDR3 sequences, with 48% as singletons.

Sequenced input: CD4+ T cells from blood, cultured in vitro. The chain uses TRBV15 and TRBJ2-6; TRBD1 matches 7 bases. This sequence originates from a human donor who had recovered from COVID-19. CDR3 nucleotides: TGTGCCACCAGCAGGGAAGGGGGCTCCGGGGCCAACGTCCTGACTTTC. This codes for CATSREGGSGANVLTF.